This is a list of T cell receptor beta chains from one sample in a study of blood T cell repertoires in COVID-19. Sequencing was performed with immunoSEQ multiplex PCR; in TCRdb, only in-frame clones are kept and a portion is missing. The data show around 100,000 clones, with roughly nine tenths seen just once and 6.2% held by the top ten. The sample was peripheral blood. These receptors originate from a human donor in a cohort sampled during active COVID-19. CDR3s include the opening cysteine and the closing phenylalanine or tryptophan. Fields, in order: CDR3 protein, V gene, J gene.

CDR3 protein: CASSLGTRLSGNTIYF; V gene: TRBV5-5; J gene: TRBJ1-3
CDR3 protein: CASSLAQGGANEKLFF; V gene: TRBV7-6; J gene: TRBJ1-4
CDR3 protein: CASRQGKETQYF; V gene: TRBV24-1; J gene: TRBJ2-5
CDR3 protein: CAISSSGGLEVGELFF; V gene: TRBV10-3; J gene: TRBJ2-2
CDR3 protein: CASSPDRGLNSPLHF; V gene: TRBV18; J gene: TRBJ1-6
CDR3 protein: CASSPGGFASNQPQHF; V gene: TRBV9; J gene: TRBJ1-5
CDR3 protein: CASSATIYEQYF; V gene: TRBV13; J gene: TRBJ2-7
CDR3 protein: CASSQVYRVGLTEAFF; V gene: TRBV3-1/TRBV3-2; J gene: TRBJ1-1
CDR3 protein: CASSLSGRDNGYTF; V gene: TRBV27; J gene: TRBJ1-2
CDR3 protein: CASRVAGTYNEQFF; V gene: TRBV6-5; J gene: TRBJ2-1
CDR3 protein: CASSAGTGGLDTEAFF; V gene: TRBV2; J gene: TRBJ1-1
CDR3 protein: CASSSSSVQYF; V gene: TRBV7-2; J gene: TRBJ2-7
CDR3 protein: CASSPAGDVSYGYTF; V gene: TRBV5-1; J gene: TRBJ1-2
CDR3 protein: CASSFSELSYEQYF; V gene: TRBV27; J gene: TRBJ2-7
CDR3 protein: CASSSWTSRARGYEQFF; V gene: TRBV7-2; J gene: TRBJ2-1
CDR3 protein: CASMQGLANHEQYF; V gene: TRBV27; J gene: TRBJ2-7
CDR3 protein: CATSDFGEGGNEKLFF; V gene: TRBV24-1; J gene: TRBJ1-4
CDR3 protein: CATSDSGNETQYF; V gene: TRBV24-1; J gene: TRBJ2-5
CDR3 protein: CATSDPKGYTF; V gene: TRBV24-1; J gene: TRBJ1-2
CDR3 protein: CASSLVTTGELFF; V gene: TRBV11-2; J gene: TRBJ2-2
CDR3 protein: CASGHRTTYEQYF; V gene: TRBV19; J gene: TRBJ2-7
CDR3 protein: CASSATSGNGETQYF; V gene: TRBV18; J gene: TRBJ2-5
CDR3 protein: CASSYQAGLGYTF; V gene: TRBV7-9; J gene: TRBJ1-2
CDR3 protein: CASSFWGGLGETQYF; V gene: TRBV28; J gene: TRBJ2-5
CDR3 protein: CASSLFAGYYGYTF; V gene: TRBV28; J gene: TRBJ1-2
CDR3 protein: CASSYSSGSTDTQYF; V gene: TRBV6-5; J gene: TRBJ2-3
CDR3 protein: CATSEPSVVAPDTQYF; V gene: TRBV24-1; J gene: TRBJ2-3
CDR3 protein: CASSYSDSYEQYF; V gene: TRBV6-6; J gene: TRBJ2-7
CDR3 protein: CAWSQLAGTTDTQYF; V gene: TRBV30; J gene: TRBJ2-3
CDR3 protein: CASESSGGPGDTQYF; V gene: TRBV2; J gene: TRBJ2-3
CDR3 protein: CASSFSLAGAPGEQYF; V gene: TRBV13; J gene: TRBJ2-7
CDR3 protein: CASRRFSGLGGPPETQYF; V gene: TRBV27; J gene: TRBJ2-5
CDR3 protein: CASSPKNRRTNNEKLFF; V gene: TRBV5-5; J gene: TRBJ1-4
CDR3 protein: CASSMVLAGTGELFF; V gene: TRBV19; J gene: TRBJ2-2
CDR3 protein: CASSLAQGTFHEQFF; V gene: TRBV7-6; J gene: TRBJ2-1
CDR3 protein: CASSHYVGGSYNEQFF; V gene: TRBV28; J gene: TRBJ2-1
CDR3 protein: CASRLGAVPAQYF; V gene: TRBV12-2; J gene: TRBJ2-5
CDR3 protein: CASSLRGEDTQYF; V gene: TRBV3-1/TRBV3-2; J gene: TRBJ2-3
CDR3 protein: CAWRWGGTEAFF; V gene: TRBV30; J gene: TRBJ1-1
CDR3 protein: CASSMGQQNTEAFF; V gene: TRBV19; J gene: TRBJ1-1
CDR3 protein: CASSLLANRDREEPPCGNTIYF; V gene: TRBV27; J gene: TRBJ1-3
CDR3 protein: CATSDLREDQETQYF; V gene: TRBV24-1; J gene: TRBJ2-5
CDR3 protein: CASSQDGQRYNEQFF; V gene: TRBV4-1; J gene: TRBJ2-1
CDR3 protein: CASSLTGGDYEQYF; V gene: TRBV28; J gene: TRBJ2-7
CDR3 protein: CASSPRLGGDDNEQFF; V gene: TRBV7-9; J gene: TRBJ2-1
CDR3 protein: CSASSGQGSKTQYF; V gene: TRBV20-1; J gene: TRBJ2-5
CDR3 protein: CASRYGQGIYGYTF; V gene: TRBV5-1; J gene: TRBJ1-2
CDR3 protein: CASTRSRGGYTF; V gene: TRBV4-2; J gene: TRBJ1-2